This T cell receptor (beta chain) was retrieved from a study of blood T cell repertoires in COVID-19. Study details: T cells, B-cell-depleted T cells, or PBMCs supplied cDNA or gDNA.

Per the original methods: Amplification of reference gene primers was used by the study to estimate nucleated cell counts. Method: immunoSEQ multiplex PCR; TCRdb's copy keeps in-frame clones and lacks some. D and trimming come from the DNA, and the V and J calls and clone size come from that table. Among 200,000 to 250,000 clones listed, around 80% were seen once. The V end lost 0 bases, the J end lost 0 bases, and 17 bases lay between the germline ends. The germline V gene has CDR1 MNHEY and CDR2 SVGEGT. This CDR3 has 18 residues. Sample: peripheral blood. The clonotype was recovered from a man under 40 with active or convalescent COVID-19. J is TRBJ1-2 and V is TRBV6-2 or TRBV6-3, with D possibly TRBD1 on 6 matching bases. As DNA, the CDR3 is TGTGCCAGCAGTTACTCGAAGACAGGAGTATACCCTAACTATGGCTACACCTTC. Amino acids: CASSYSKTGVYPNYGYTF.